The T cell receptor beta chain described here comes from a study of cytomegalovirus exposure and HLA in healthy donors. General study findings and limits: Sequence variants that were highly shared formed a cluster that was likely a sequencing artifact. Per a prior analysis, the majority of TCR beta V segments were productive roughly 90% or roughly 30% of the time.

The PCR had 60 Vbeta and 13 Jbeta primers. The protocol was immunoSEQ multiplex PCR, while the TCRdb copy is restricted to in-frame clones and leaves out a portion. The sample carries 180,000 or so clones, 75% to 90% recorded once. CDR1 SGDLS and CDR2 YYNGEE come from the germline V gene. This CDR3 has 17 amino acids. Unmatched junction bases numbered 4, after V lost 0 bases and J lost 1 base. Unrecorded immune exposure was likely among donors, who were nominally healthy when sampled. About this clone itself: The antigen is not known.

Sequenced: PBMCs. This chain uses TRBV9 with TRBJ2-5, with 12 bases aligning to TRBD2. This sequence was found in a man between 18 and 35 years old in good health and CMV-seropositive. The CDR3 region has the DNA TGTGCCAGCAGCGTAGGGGCTAGCGGGGGGGCCCAAGAGACCCAGTACTTC. It is translated as CASSVGASGGAQETQYF.